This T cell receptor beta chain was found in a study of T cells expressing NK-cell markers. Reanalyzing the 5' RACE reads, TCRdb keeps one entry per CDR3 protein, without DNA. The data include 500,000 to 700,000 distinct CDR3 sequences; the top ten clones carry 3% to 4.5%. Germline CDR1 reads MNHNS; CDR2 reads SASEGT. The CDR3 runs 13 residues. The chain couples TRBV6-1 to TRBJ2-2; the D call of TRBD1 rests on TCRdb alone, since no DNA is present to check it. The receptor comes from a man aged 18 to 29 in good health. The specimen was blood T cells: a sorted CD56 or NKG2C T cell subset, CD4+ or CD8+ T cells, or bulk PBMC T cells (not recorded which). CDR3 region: CASRPRDTGELFF.